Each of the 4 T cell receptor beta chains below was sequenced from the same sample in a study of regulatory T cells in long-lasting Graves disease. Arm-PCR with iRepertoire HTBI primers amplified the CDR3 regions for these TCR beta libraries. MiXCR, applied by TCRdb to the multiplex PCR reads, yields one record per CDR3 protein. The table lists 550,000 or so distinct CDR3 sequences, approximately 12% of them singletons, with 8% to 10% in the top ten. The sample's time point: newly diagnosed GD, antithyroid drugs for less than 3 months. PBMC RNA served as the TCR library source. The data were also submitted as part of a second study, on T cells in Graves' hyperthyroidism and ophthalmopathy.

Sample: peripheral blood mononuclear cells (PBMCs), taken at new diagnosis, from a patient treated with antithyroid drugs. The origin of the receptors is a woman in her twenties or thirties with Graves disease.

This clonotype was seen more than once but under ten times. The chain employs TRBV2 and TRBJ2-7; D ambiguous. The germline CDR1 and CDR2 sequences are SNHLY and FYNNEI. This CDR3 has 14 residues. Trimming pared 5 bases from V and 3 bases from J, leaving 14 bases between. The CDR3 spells CASSRVFEVYEQYF. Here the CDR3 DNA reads TGTGCCAGCAGTCGGGTCTTTGAAGTCTACGAGCAGTACTTC.

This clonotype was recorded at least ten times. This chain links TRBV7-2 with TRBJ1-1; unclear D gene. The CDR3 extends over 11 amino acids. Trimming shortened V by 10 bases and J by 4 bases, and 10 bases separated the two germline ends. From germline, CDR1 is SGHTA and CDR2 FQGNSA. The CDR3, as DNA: TGTGCCACCACCCGAGCCACTGAAGCTTTCTTT. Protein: CATTRATEAFF.

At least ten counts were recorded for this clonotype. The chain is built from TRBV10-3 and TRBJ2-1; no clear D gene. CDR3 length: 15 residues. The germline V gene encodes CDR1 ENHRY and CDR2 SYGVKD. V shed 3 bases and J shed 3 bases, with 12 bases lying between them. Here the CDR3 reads CAISEGKGYYNEQFF. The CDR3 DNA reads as TGTGCCATCAGTGAAGGAAAAGGGTACTACAATGAGCAGTTCTTC.

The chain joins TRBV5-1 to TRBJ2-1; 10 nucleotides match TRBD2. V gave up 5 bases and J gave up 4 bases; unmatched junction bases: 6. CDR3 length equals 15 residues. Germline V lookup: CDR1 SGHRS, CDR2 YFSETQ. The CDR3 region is CASRRPTSGYNEQFF. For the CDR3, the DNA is TGCGCCAGCAGGAGGCCGACTAGCGGGTACAATGAGCAGTTCTTC.